This is a list of T cell receptor beta chains from one sample in a study of spatial heterogeneity in lung cancer. TCRdb called the 5' RACE reads again in MiXCR, with one record for every CDR3 protein. The sample lists around 14,000 distinct CDR3 sequences; 9.5% to 14% were seen once. The sequencing used PBMCs, collected at surgery. These receptors were taken from a female donor with early-stage non-small cell lung cancer. Each CDR3 is given with its conserved first and last residue. The order of the fields is J gene, V gene, D gene, clone size, CDR3 DNA, CDR3 protein. D genes are given only for firm matches. Clone size, where shown, is once, few, many, or a class for clones that have expanded.

j_call: TRBJ1-2; v_call: TRBV7-6; d_call: NA; clone_size: many; cdr3_nt: TGTGCCAGCAGCTCGGGGTGGCAGCACCTAGGTGGCTACACCTTC; cdr3_aa: CASSSGWQHLGGYTF
j_call: TRBJ2-1; v_call: TRBV6-1; d_call: TRBD2; clone_size: NA; cdr3_nt: TGTGCCAGCGGCCGCGGGGGGGTTTACAATGAGCAGTTCTTC; cdr3_aa: CASGRGGVYNEQFF
j_call: TRBJ1-1; v_call: TRBV27; d_call: NA; clone_size: many; cdr3_nt: TGTGCCAGCAGTGCCCTCGGGGGGTGGACTGAAGCTTTCTTT; cdr3_aa: CASSALGGWTEAFF
j_call: TRBJ1-2; v_call: TRBV7-9; d_call: TRBD1; clone_size: NA; cdr3_nt: TGTGCCAGCAGCTTAGAGGGGGGACAGAACTATGGCTACACCTTC; cdr3_aa: CASSLEGGQNYGYTF
j_call: TRBJ2-7; v_call: TRBV20-1; d_call: TRBD1; clone_size: NA; cdr3_nt: TGCAGTGCTAGAAGACAGGGAAAAACCGACTACGAGCAGTACTTC; cdr3_aa: CSARRQGKTDYEQYF
j_call: TRBJ1-6; v_call: TRBV10-3; d_call: TRBD1; clone_size: many; cdr3_nt: TGTGCCATCGGACCGGGACAGGGAGGATCACCCCTCCACTTT; cdr3_aa: CAIGPGQGGSPLHF
j_call: TRBJ2-3; v_call: TRBV5-1; d_call: NA; clone_size: many; cdr3_nt: TGCGCCAGCAGCTTGCTCCCGGGCACAGATACGCAGTATTTT; cdr3_aa: CASSLLPGTDTQYF
j_call: TRBJ1-3; v_call: TRBV11-3; d_call: TRBD1; clone_size: many; cdr3_nt: TGTGCCAGCAGCCCCCTCGAGGACAGGCTTAACACCATATATTTT; cdr3_aa: CASSPLEDRLNTIYF
j_call: TRBJ2-5; v_call: TRBV18; d_call: NA; clone_size: many; cdr3_nt: TGTGCCAGCTTCATGGGTCGACAAGAGACCCAGTACTTC; cdr3_aa: CASFMGRQETQYF
j_call: TRBJ1-4; v_call: TRBV11-2; d_call: TRBD1; clone_size: many; cdr3_nt: TGTGCCAGCAGCTTCCAGGGGGCGCGGGGTGAAAAACTGTTTTTT; cdr3_aa: CASSFQGARGEKLFF
j_call: TRBJ2-7; v_call: TRBV12-3/TRBV12-4; d_call: NA; clone_size: NA; cdr3_nt: TGTGCCAGCAGTGCCCGGGACCCGCCTTTTCAGCAGTACTTC; cdr3_aa: CASSARDPPFQQYF
j_call: TRBJ2-7; v_call: TRBV12-3/TRBV12-4; d_call: TRBD1; clone_size: few; cdr3_nt: TGTGCCAGCAGTAAACGCTCGGGACAGGGCCACGAGCAGTACTTC; cdr3_aa: CASSKRSGQGHEQYF
j_call: TRBJ1-2; v_call: TRBV12-3/TRBV12-4; d_call: TRBD1; clone_size: few; cdr3_nt: TGTGCCAGCAGTTTAGATACAGGGGGCGTCTATGGCTACACCTTC; cdr3_aa: CASSLDTGGVYGYTF
j_call: TRBJ2-7; v_call: TRBV13; d_call: TRBD1; clone_size: large; cdr3_nt: TGTGCCAGCAGCTTGTACAGGGGGCCCTACGAGCAGTACTTC; cdr3_aa: CASSLYRGPYEQYF
j_call: TRBJ2-3; v_call: TRBV12-3/TRBV12-4; d_call: NA; clone_size: many; cdr3_nt: TGTGCCAGCAGTCCGGGACAACTCCTAATCACAGATACGCAGTATTTT; cdr3_aa: CASSPGQLLITDTQYF
j_call: TRBJ1-1; v_call: TRBV12-3/TRBV12-4; d_call: NA; clone_size: medium-sized; cdr3_nt: TGTGCCAGCAGTTTAGAGGGGTTAGTGAACACTGAAGCTTTCTTT; cdr3_aa: CASSLEGLVNTEAFF
j_call: TRBJ2-2; v_call: TRBV4-2; d_call: NA; clone_size: many; cdr3_nt: TGTGCCAGCAGCCAAGAGGCGGGTCGGTACACCGGGGAGCTGTTTTTT; cdr3_aa: CASSQEAGRYTGELFF
j_call: TRBJ2-7; v_call: TRBV20-1; d_call: TRBD2; clone_size: many; cdr3_nt: TGCAGTGCTGTAGCGGGGTCAGCCTACGAGCAGTACTTC; cdr3_aa: CSAVAGSAYEQYF
j_call: TRBJ2-7; v_call: TRBV5-1; d_call: NA; clone_size: many; cdr3_nt: TGCGCCAGCAGCCCTTCCCTCTACGAGCAGTACTTC; cdr3_aa: CASSPSLYEQYF
j_call: TRBJ1-5; v_call: TRBV10-3; d_call: TRBD1; clone_size: NA; cdr3_nt: TGTGCCATCAGTGTAACGCACCGGGACAGAGGTTGGCAGCCCCAGCATTTT; cdr3_aa: CAISVTHRDRGWQPQHF
j_call: TRBJ1-5; v_call: TRBV21-1; d_call: NA; clone_size: many; cdr3_nt: TGTGCCAGCAGCAAGGGAGATGAGGTTAATACCTACAATCAGCCCCAGCATTTT; cdr3_aa: CASSKGDEVNTYNQPQHF
j_call: TRBJ2-3; v_call: TRBV6-2/TRBV6-3; d_call: NA; clone_size: few; cdr3_nt: TGTGCCAGCACTGATAGCATGGATACGCAGTATTTT; cdr3_aa: CASTDSMDTQYF
j_call: TRBJ1-4; v_call: TRBV30; d_call: NA; clone_size: few; cdr3_nt: TGTGCCTGGATCCCCTCTAATGAAAAACTGTTTTTT; cdr3_aa: CAWIPSNEKLFF
j_call: TRBJ2-7; v_call: TRBV20-1; d_call: TRBD1; clone_size: few; cdr3_nt: TGCAGTGCTAGGCCCCGGGACAGGGCCTACGAGCAGTACTTC; cdr3_aa: CSARPRDRAYEQYF
j_call: TRBJ2-7; v_call: TRBV19; d_call: TRBD2; clone_size: few; cdr3_nt: TGTGCCAGTAGTATAGGTAGAGCGGGGGCACCACTCACCTACGAGCAGTACTTC; cdr3_aa: CASSIGRAGAPLTYEQYF
j_call: TRBJ2-1; v_call: TRBV5-4; d_call: NA; clone_size: NA; cdr3_nt: TGTGCCAGCAGCTTGGTGGACAATGAGCAGTTCTTC; cdr3_aa: CASSLVDNEQFF
j_call: TRBJ2-7; v_call: TRBV20-1; d_call: NA; clone_size: many; cdr3_nt: TGCAGTGCTCCGGGAGAGGGCGTGGCGGGGCACGAGCAGTACTTC; cdr3_aa: CSAPGEGVAGHEQYF
j_call: TRBJ2-3; v_call: TRBV20-1; d_call: TRBD2; clone_size: NA; cdr3_nt: TGCAGTGCTGTAGCGGGGGGGATAGATACGCAGTATTTT; cdr3_aa: CSAVAGGIDTQYF
j_call: TRBJ2-1; v_call: TRBV11-3; d_call: TRBD2; clone_size: NA; cdr3_nt: TGTGCCAGCAGCTTCTCCAAGACTAGCGGGTACAATGAGCAGTTCTTC; cdr3_aa: CASSFSKTSGYNEQFF
j_call: TRBJ2-7; v_call: TRBV12-3/TRBV12-4; d_call: NA; clone_size: many; cdr3_nt: TGTGCCAGCAATATGGGGCCACAGATCGCTTGGGAGCAGTACTTC; cdr3_aa: CASNMGPQIAWEQYF
j_call: TRBJ2-1; v_call: TRBV19; d_call: TRBD1; clone_size: many; cdr3_nt: TGTGCCAGTACTAGAGACAGGGCTACCGACAATGAGCAGTTCTTC; cdr3_aa: CASTRDRATDNEQFF
j_call: TRBJ2-1; v_call: TRBV20-1; d_call: TRBD2; clone_size: many; cdr3_nt: TGCAGTGCCGAGACTAGCGGGGGGCTCTACTCCTACAATGAGCAGTTCTTC; cdr3_aa: CSAETSGGLYSYNEQFF
j_call: TRBJ1-1; v_call: TRBV21-1; d_call: NA; clone_size: few; cdr3_nt: TGTGCCAGCAAAAGACAGAGAGACACTGAAGCTTTCTTT; cdr3_aa: CASKRQRDTEAFF
j_call: TRBJ1-1; v_call: TRBV19; d_call: NA; clone_size: medium-sized; cdr3_nt: TGTGCCAGTAGTATTCGAGGGGCGGCCACTGAAGCTTTCTTT; cdr3_aa: CASSIRGAATEAFF
j_call: TRBJ1-1; v_call: TRBV20-1; d_call: NA; clone_size: medium-sized; cdr3_nt: TGCAGTGCTAGGGGCCCTACTGAAGCTTTCTTT; cdr3_aa: CSARGPTEAFF
j_call: TRBJ1-4; v_call: TRBV7-8; d_call: NA; clone_size: few; cdr3_nt: TGTGCCAGCAGCCCAACCTCAGGAATTAATGAAAAACTGTTTTTT; cdr3_aa: CASSPTSGINEKLFF
j_call: TRBJ2-7; v_call: TRBV12-3/TRBV12-4; d_call: NA; clone_size: many; cdr3_nt: TGTGCCAGCAGCCGTGCTGGCTACGAGCAGTACTTC; cdr3_aa: CASSRAGYEQYF
j_call: TRBJ1-2; v_call: TRBV5-1; d_call: NA; clone_size: many; cdr3_nt: TGCGCCAGCAGCTTTCCAGGACGGAGTGATGGCTACACCTTC; cdr3_aa: CASSFPGRSDGYTF
j_call: TRBJ2-1; v_call: TRBV29-1; d_call: NA; clone_size: NA; cdr3_nt: TGCAGCACCCAGGGGGGGCCCGGCGACAATGAGCAGTTCTTC; cdr3_aa: CSTQGGPGDNEQFF
j_call: TRBJ1-6; v_call: TRBV5-6; d_call: NA; clone_size: many; cdr3_nt: TGTGCCAGCAGCTCCGATCCACCGGGCCTACCAACCAATTCACCCCTCCACTTT; cdr3_aa: CASSSDPPGLPTNSPLHF
j_call: TRBJ2-3; v_call: TRBV7-2; d_call: TRBD2; clone_size: NA; cdr3_nt: TGTGCCAGCAGCTTAACTAGCGGGGGGGCTGGGACAGATACGCAGTATTTT; cdr3_aa: CASSLTSGGAGTDTQYF
j_call: TRBJ1-2; v_call: TRBV7-9; d_call: NA; clone_size: many; cdr3_nt: TGTGCCAGCAGCTTAGGGCCCTCGACTAACTATGGCTACACCTTC; cdr3_aa: CASSLGPSTNYGYTF
j_call: TRBJ2-1; v_call: TRBV4-2; d_call: NA; clone_size: many; cdr3_nt: TGTGCCAGCAGCCAAGGGACTGAGTCCTACAATGAGCAGTTCTTC; cdr3_aa: CASSQGTESYNEQFF
j_call: TRBJ2-5; v_call: TRBV12-3/TRBV12-4; d_call: NA; clone_size: many; cdr3_nt: TGTGCCAGCAGTTTAGAGGGGCGACAAGAGACCCAGTACTTC; cdr3_aa: CASSLEGRQETQYF
j_call: TRBJ1-4; v_call: TRBV12-3/TRBV12-4; d_call: NA; clone_size: NA; cdr3_nt: TGTGCCAGCAGCCCCGGGGCCGGTGTCGAAAGACTGTTTTTT; cdr3_aa: CASSPGAGVERLFF
j_call: TRBJ1-5; v_call: TRBV30; d_call: NA; clone_size: few; cdr3_nt: TGTGCCTGGAGTGTTGGTAGAGGTCATAGCAATCAGCCCCAGCATTTT; cdr3_aa: CAWSVGRGHSNQPQHF